One and the same sample provided the 6 T cell receptor beta chains below, sequenced in a study of cytomegalovirus exposure and HLA in healthy donors. Primers: 60 Vbeta forward and 13 Jbeta reverse. Sequencing used immunoSEQ multiplex PCR; TCRdb keeps in-frame clones, though not all of them. The sample includes approximately 200,000 clones, roughly 83% of them seen just once. The sequenced sample consisted of PBMCs. These receptors all come from a boy aged 10-17 years in good health and CMV-seronegative.

V and J are TRBV5-6 and TRBJ2-3; a weak D match, TRBD1 (6 bases). V was pared by 3 bases and J by 2 bases, with 16 bases between. Looked up from germline, CDR1 is SGHDT and CDR2 is YYEEEE. This CDR3 spans 16 amino acids. In DNA, the CDR3 is TGTGCCAGCAGCTCCACACAGGGACGTAACACAGATACGCAGTATTTT. Amino acids: CASSSTQGRNTDTQYF. Supplemented by reference TRBV5-6 and TRBJ2-3, the full variable domain reads DAGVTQSPTHLIKTRGQQVTLRCSPKSGHDTVSWYQQALGQGPQFIFQYYEEEERQRGNFPDRFSGHQFPNYSSELNVNALLLGDSALYLCASSSTQGRNTDTQYFGPGTRLTVL.

This CDR3 is CASSQVSAPWSPGNTIYF. For the CDR3, the DNA is TGCGCCAGCAGCCAAGTCTCGGCCCCATGGAGCCCTGGAAACACCATATATTTT. V and J are TRBV4-1 and TRBJ1-3; no definite D call. The CDR3 runs 18 residues. Trimming left V 1 base short and J 2 bases short, with 18 bases between. CDR1 MGHRA and CDR2 YSYEKL come from the germline V gene.

The chain combines TRBV11-2 with TRBJ2-1; 10 bases line up with TRBD2. Germline V gene sequence: CDR1 SGHAT, CDR2 FQNNGV. CDR3 size: 16 residues. Trimming took 5 bases from V and 0 from J; bases not matched to a gene: 4. The CDR3, as DNA: TGTGCCAGCAGCCAGTCTAGCGGGAGCTCCTACAATGAGCAGTTCTTC. Protein product: CASSQSSGSSYNEQFF.

The chain combines TRBV7-9 with TRBJ2-7, with D tentatively TRBD1 (6 bases). The CDR3 runs 14 residues. The V gene's germline CDR1 is SEHNR and CDR2 FQNEAQ (reference sequence). Trimming cost V 5 bases and J 3 bases, with 14 bases left between them. CDR3 bases: TGTGCCAGCAGCCCCCCCGGCAGGGGCTACGAGCAGTACTTC. It codes for CASSPPGRGYEQYF.

This chain connects TRBV19 to TRBJ1-4, with no clear D. The CDR3 is 17 amino acids. V gave up 3 bases and J gave up 6 bases, with 20 bases separating them. Germline-derived CDR1 and CDR2 are LNHDA and SQIVND (reference sequence). The DNA of the CDR3 is TGTGCCAGTAGTATTTCCCAGGCTTTTTCAACGGATGAAAAACTGTTTTTT. It translates to CASSISQAFSTDEKLFF.

The chain employs TRBV5-6 and TRBJ1-2; D remains ambiguous. Trimming took off 4 bases at V and 4 bases at J, with 8 bases between the two ends. CDR1 SGHDT and CDR2 YYEEEE come from the germline V gene. The CDR3 is 12 amino acids. CDR3 loop: CASSPSGYGYTF. CDR3 nucleotides: TGTGCCAGCAGCCCGTCGGGCTATGGCTACACCTTC.